These 9 T cell receptor beta chains were all obtained from the same sample, sequenced in a study of cytomegalovirus exposure and HLA in healthy donors. The study ran its PCR with 60 Vbeta and 13 Jbeta primers. Assay used: immunoSEQ multiplex PCR; TCRdb lists only in-frame clones, some missing. The profile shows 160,000 or so clones, around four fifths of them singletons. Material for sequencing was PBMCs. The source of these receptors is a male donor in good health and CMV-seronegative.

In its sample, this clone was seen a few times. The J gene is TRBJ1-4, the V gene TRBV15; 10 nucleotides line up with TRBD1. Germline lookup yields CDR1 LNHNV and CDR2 YYDKDF (reference sequence). The V gene end was trimmed by 7 bases and the J gene end by 7 bases; junction bases not matched to a gene: 9. CDR3 length: 15 amino acids. For the CDR3, the DNA is TGTGCCACCAACGCCGGACAGGGGGTTGGTGAAAAACTGTTTTTT. Translation gives CATNAGQGVGEKLFF.

This chain uses TRBV7-2 with TRBJ1-5, with TRBD1 matching over 8 bases. Trimming took 5 bases from V and 5 from J; bases not matched to a gene: 5. The CDR3 consists of 14 residues. Germline CDR1 is SGHTA and CDR2 is FQGNSA. The chain's CDR3 is CASSVTGDYQPQHF. CDR3 nucleotides: TGTGCCAGCAGCGTGACAGGGGACTATCAGCCCCAGCATTTT.

The CDR3 here is CASSLAGGTYEQYF. As DNA, the CDR3 is TGTGCCAGCAGTTTAGCCGGCGGGACCTACGAGCAGTACTTC. The J gene is TRBJ2-7, the V gene TRBV28; D might be TRBD2 (6 bases). Germline CDR1 MDHEN, CDR2 SYDVKM. The CDR3 totals 14 residues. The V end lost 2 bases, the J end lost 2 bases, and 10 bases lay between the germline ends.

The chain couples TRBV6-6 to TRBJ1-4; no clear D. V was cut by 2 bases and J by 0 bases, with 4 bases left in between. The CDR3 runs 14 residues. From germline, CDR1 is MNHNY and CDR2 SVGAGI (reference sequence). The CDR3 nucleotides are TGTGCCAGCAGTTACCCAGCAACTAATGAAAAACTGTTTTTT. It codes for CASSYPATNEKLFF.

V is TRBV5-1 and J is TRBJ2-2; D possibly corresponds to TRBD2 (7 bases). V shed 0 bases and J shed 6 bases, with 12 bases lying between them. Per germline, CDR1 SGHRS and CDR2 YFSETQ. CDR3 length equals 15 residues. The CDR3 here is CASSLAGGGAGELFF. The CDR3 DNA reads TGCGCCAGCAGCTTGGCGGGGGGCGGCGCCGGGGAGCTGTTTTTT.

The chain carries TRBV10-1 and TRBJ1-2; D is perhaps TRBD1 (5 bases). CDR3 length: 15 amino acids. Looked up from germline, CDR1 is WNHNN and CDR2 is SYGVQD (reference sequence). The germline V and J ends were trimmed by 4 bases and 1 base, with 13 bases remaining between them. Here the CDR3 reads CASSVRTIYNYGYTF. The CDR3 nucleotides read TGCGCCAGCAGTGTTAGGACAATTTATAACTATGGCTACACCTTC.

This clone appeared once. This chain connects TRBV6-5 to TRBJ1-2; 8 bases line up with TRBD1. The CDR3 contains 15 residues. V gave up 5 bases and J gave up 3 bases; unmatched junction bases: 8. Per germline, CDR1 MNHEY and CDR2 SVGAGI. The CDR3 region has the DNA TGTGCCAGCAGTCCTATCCAGGGGGCGGACTATGGCTACACCTTC. Its translation: CASSPIQGADYGYTF.

This chain connects TRBV4-3 to TRBJ2-5; no firm D call. TRBJ2-7 explains the end of the DNA better; the J call may be wrong. CDR3 size: 14 residues. Germline CDR1 is LGHNA and CDR2 is YSLEER. The CDR3 is CASSQDRLHYEQYF. CDR3 nucleotides: TGCGCCAGCAGCCAAGATCGGCTACACTACGAGCAGTACTTC.

This clone was seen only once. The chain links TRBV7-2 to TRBJ2-3, with 10 bases fitting TRBD2. The germline gives CDR1 SGHTA, CDR2 FQGNSA. The CDR3 is 18 residues long. With 1 base clipped from V and 1 base from J, the junction kept 8 bases outside the gene matches. DNA of the CDR3: TGTGCCAGCAGCTTAGGGCTAGCGGGGGTGAGGGGCACAGATACGCAGTATTTT. It codes for CASSLGLAGVRGTDTQYF.